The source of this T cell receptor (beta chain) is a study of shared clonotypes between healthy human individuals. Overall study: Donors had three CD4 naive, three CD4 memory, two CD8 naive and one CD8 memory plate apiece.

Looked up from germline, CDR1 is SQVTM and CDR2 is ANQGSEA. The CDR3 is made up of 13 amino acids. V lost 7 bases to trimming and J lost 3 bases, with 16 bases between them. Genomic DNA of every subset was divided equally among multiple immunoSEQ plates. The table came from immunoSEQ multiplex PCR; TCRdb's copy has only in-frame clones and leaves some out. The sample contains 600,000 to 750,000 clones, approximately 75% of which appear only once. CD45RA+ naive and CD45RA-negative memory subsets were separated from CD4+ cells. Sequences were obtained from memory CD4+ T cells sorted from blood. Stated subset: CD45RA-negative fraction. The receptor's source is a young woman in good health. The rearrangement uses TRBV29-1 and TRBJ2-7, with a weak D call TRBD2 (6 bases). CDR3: CSASGPGVYEQYF. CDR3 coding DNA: TGCAGCGCGAGCGGTCCGGGGGTCTACGAGCAGTACTTC.